The 32 T cell receptor beta chains below come from one sample, sequenced in a study of T cells in Graves' hyperthyroidism and ophthalmopathy (dated 2019 in TCRdb). Libraries were made using multiplex PCR. The listed sequencing device is Illumina HiSeq 2000. The TCR beta CDR3 regions were amplified from the RNA transcripts. The first round of RT-PCR for the TCR CDR3 was performed with the HTBI primer set and the Qiagen OneStep RT-PCR kit. TCRdb reworked the public reads: Q25 trimming with fastp, MiXCR clone assembly, productive beta chains retained. CDR3 protein duplicates are merged, each entry listing the most common genes and DNA. The sample data list 550,000 to 850,000 distinct CDR3 sequences, and approximately 18% of these were observed just once. The ten biggest clones cover 16% of the sample. Sequenced sample: blood. Receptors originate from a woman in her fifties or sixties with Graves' hyperthyroidism that later progressed to Graves' ophthalmopathy.

The J gene is TRBJ2-5, the V gene TRBV6-1, with D maybe TRBD1 (6 bases). The CDR3 totals 12 residues. Per germline, CDR1 MNHNS and CDR2 SASEGT. The V and J ends lost 11 bases and 2 bases respectively, with 12 bases between them. CDR3 sequence (DNA): TGTGCCCTTCGAGGGGGTCAAGAGACCCAGTACTTC. Translation: CALRGGQETQYF.

About this clonotype: Germline is not matched at one junction end, which may reflect a read error. The CDR3 protein is CASSLVDITVPPDGNQPQHF. The CDR3 nucleotides are TGTGCTAGCAGCTTAGTTGACATCACGGTCCCTCCTGATGGCAATCAGCCCCAGCATTTT. The chain links TRBV7-7 to TRBJ1-5; no clear D. CDR1 is SSHAT and CDR2 is FNYEAQ in the germline V gene (reference sequence). This CDR3 is 20 amino acids long.

This chain uses TRBV20-1 with TRBJ2-1, with 7 positions matching TRBD2. Germline V lookup: CDR1 DFQATT, CDR2 SNEGSKA (reference sequence). With 4 bases clipped from V and 6 bases from J, the junction kept 12 bases outside the gene matches. This CDR3 spans 15 amino acids. CDR3 bases: TGCAGTGCTAAATCCGGACTAGTTCCCCTCAATGAGCAGTTCTTC. Protein: CSAKSGLVPLNEQFF.

This clonotype was counted ten times or more. This chain uses TRBV13 with TRBJ1-5, with 7 bases fitting TRBD1. The CDR3 spans 14 residues. The ends lost 5 bases at V and 5 bases at J; junction bases unmatched: 6. Germline assignment: CDR1 PRHDT and CDR2 FYEKMQ (reference sequence). The CDR3 coding sequence is TGTGCCAGCAGCCAACAGGGGAGGGATCAGCCCCAGCATTTT. Its protein is CASSQQGRDQPQHF.

This clonotype was counted ten times or more. The chain couples TRBV6-5 to TRBJ1-6; TRBD1 aligns across 9 bases. CDR3 length: 18 amino acids. The junction had 18 bases not matched to a gene; V was cut back by 5 bases and J by 10 bases. Germline values: CDR1 MNHEY, CDR2 SVGAGI. The CDR3 loop reads CASSNLLFGGQGISPLHF. CDR3 DNA sequence: TGTGCCAGCAGTAACCTCCTCTTTGGGGGACAGGGTATCTCACCCCTCCACTTT.

In this sample, this clonotype turned up a few times. The V and J genes are TRBV7-9 and TRBJ2-3, with D uncertain. V was trimmed by 1 base and J by 8 bases, leaving 13 bases between them. Germline-derived CDR1 and CDR2 are SEHNR and FQNEAQ (reference sequence). This CDR3 is 14 amino acids long. Written as DNA, the CDR3 is TGTGCCAGCAGCTTAGGAGTCTATAATGGTACGCAGTATTTT. Amino acids: CASSLGVYNGTQYF.

This clonotype was detected only a few times. The rearrangement links TRBV9 to TRBJ2-5; D tentatively reads TRBD1 or TRBD2 (5 bases each). Trimming cost V 0 bases and J 7 bases, with 13 bases left between them. The CDR3 extends over 14 amino acids. Looked up from germline, CDR1 is SGDLS and CDR2 is YYNGEE. The CDR3 DNA reads as TGTGCCAGCAGCGTAGCTGACGACAGCGGGACCCAGTACTTC. Its translation is CASSVADDSGTQYF.

The rearrangement joins TRBV6-1 to TRBJ2-1; D unresolved. V lost 5 bases and J 8 bases, leaving 13 bases between the germline ends. Germline V CDR1 and CDR2: MNHNS, SASEGT. This CDR3 spans 13 amino acids. In nucleotides, the CDR3 is TGTGCCAGCAGTTACCCTGGTTCTGATGAGCAGTTCTTC. The encoded protein is CASSYPGSDEQFF.

The chain combines TRBV20-1 with TRBJ1-6, with D unresolved. V shed 0 bases and J shed 5 bases, with 11 bases lying between them. Germline CDR1 and CDR2: DFQATT and SNEGSKA (reference sequence). The CDR3 has 15 amino acids. The CDR3 DNA reads TGCAGTGCTAGAGATTCGTGGAGGGATAATTCACCCCTCCACTTT. Translating gives CSARDSWRDNSPLHF.

The sample holds one count of this clonotype. This may come from a read error, since a much larger clone is one base off. V and J are TRBV7-8 and TRBJ1-2; D possibly corresponds to TRBD1 (5 bases). Trimming took 0 bases from V and 4 from J, leaving 15 bases between them. The CDR3 sequence is 16 residues long. CDR1 is SGHVS, CDR2 FQNEAQ, per germline. The CDR3 coding sequence is TGTGCCAGCAGCTTAGCCCAGAAGGGGTTGAGCTATGGCTACACCTTC. Translation: CASSLAQKGLSYGYTF.

This clonotype was seen at least ten times. The rearrangement uses TRBV20-1 and TRBJ1-3, with TRBD1 as a possible D gene (6 bases). CDR1 is DFQATT and CDR2 is SNEGSKA in the germline V gene (reference sequence). The CDR3 runs to 14 residues. Trimming pared 6 bases from V and 0 bases from J, leaving 12 bases between. The CDR3 here is CSAPTGSSGNTIYF. Written as DNA, the CDR3 is TGCAGTGCACCGACAGGCAGCTCTGGAAACACCATATATTTT.

The chain is built from TRBV20-1 and TRBJ2-3; D remains ambiguous. Germline CDR1 is DFQATT and CDR2 is SNEGSKA (reference sequence). Deletions cut 6 bases from V and 7 bases from J, with 14 bases between. This CDR3 contains 12 residues. Here the CDR3 DNA reads TGCAGTGCCCTGGACGGCGGCTATACGCAGTATTTT. Translating gives CSALDGGYTQYF.

This clonotype occurred a few times. The chain recombines TRBV12-3 or TRBV12-4 with TRBJ1-2; 10 positions agree with TRBD1. V was clipped by 7 bases and J by 7 bases; unmatched bases: 6. The CDR3 consists of 13 residues. CDR3 loop: CASTTGTGVGYTF. DNA of the CDR3: TGTGCCAGCACTACCGGGACAGGGGTTGGCTACACCTTC.

In this sample, this clonotype turned up a few times. V is TRBV19 and J is TRBJ2-2; 8 positions agree with TRBD1. V was pared by 4 bases and J by 5 bases, with 6 bases of the junction left unmatched. CDR1 is LNHDA and CDR2 is SQIVND in the germline V gene (reference sequence). This CDR3 is built from 15 residues. Here the CDR3 DNA reads TGTGCCAGTAGTACCGGACAGGGCCAAACCGGGGAGCTGTTTTTT. Encoded protein: CASSTGQGQTGELFF.

A few counts support this clonotype. The V call is TRBV28, the J call TRBJ1-1; D is undetermined. V was shortened by 5 bases and J by 3 bases, with 4 bases between the two germline ends. CDR1 and CDR2 from the germline V gene are MDHEN and SYDVKM. There are 11 residues in the CDR3. The CDR3 bases are TGTGCCAGCAGTCCACACACTGAAGCTTTCTTT. It specifies CASSPHTEAFF.

This clonotype was seen a handful of times. The chain employs TRBV12-3 or TRBV12-4 and TRBJ2-2; no reliable D call. V was pared by 7 bases and J by 3 bases, with 9 bases between. The CDR3 covers 13 residues. The CDR3 DNA reads TGTGCCAGCAAGTGGTTGGACACCGGGGAGCTGTTTTTT. Protein sequence: CASKWLDTGELFF.

This clonotype has a single count. The gene calls are TRBV4-1 and TRBJ1-4; 8 nucleotides align to TRBD1. Germline V gives CDR1 MGHRA, CDR2 YSYEKL. J gave up 0 bases and V 4 bases, and 4 bases lay outside the gene matches. This CDR3 comprises 16 residues. The CDR3 nucleotides are TGCGCCAGCAGCCTTACAGGGGGATCAACTAATGAAAAACTGTTTTTT. It yields the protein CASSLTGGSTNEKLFF.

The rearrangement uses TRBV13 and TRBJ2-3; D is perhaps TRBD2 (6 bases). This CDR3 has 14 residues. Germline V lookup: CDR1 PRHDT, CDR2 FYEKMQ (reference sequence). V was shortened by 3 bases and J by 6 bases, with 13 bases between the two germline ends. CDR3 coding DNA: TGTGCCAGCAGCTTTCGGCCGGGAGTCGATACGCAGTATTTT. This codes for CASSFRPGVDTQYF.

This clonotype was detected many times. This chain links TRBV3-1 with TRBJ1-1, with D uncertain. From germline, CDR1 is LGHDT and CDR2 YNNKEL (reference sequence). Trimming took 0 bases from V and 3 from J, leaving 14 bases between them. This CDR3 is built from 16 residues. DNA for the CDR3: TGTGCCAGCAGCCAAGAACCAGGCCTTGGGTACACTGAAGCTTTCTTT. Translated, it gives CASSQEPGLGYTEAFF.

This chain joins TRBV5-1 and TRBJ1-6; 7 bases align to TRBD1. Germline V gives CDR1 SGHRS, CDR2 YFSETQ. V was pared by 0 bases and J by 10 bases, with 7 bases of the junction left unmatched. The CDR3 extends over 15 amino acids. Here the CDR3 reads CASSLGQGAQSPLHF. The CDR3 DNA sequence: TGCGCCAGCAGCTTGGGACAGGGAGCCCAATCACCCCTCCACTTT.

In this sample, this clonotype turned up many times. This chain joins TRBV19 and TRBJ2-2; TRBD1 matches 8 bases. V was pared by 7 bases and J by 3 bases, with 10 bases of the junction left unmatched. The CDR3 totals 16 residues. Germline-derived CDR1 and CDR2 are LNHDA and SQIVND (reference sequence). The CDR3 sequence is CASTPSRGRYTGELFF. The DNA for the CDR3 is TGTGCCAGTACCCCATCCAGGGGGCGGTACACCGGGGAGCTGTTTTTT.

This clonotype was recorded a few times. V usage is TRBV29-1 and J usage is TRBJ2-5; D is possibly TRBD2 (6 bases). Germline CDR1 and CDR2: SQVTM and ANQGSEA. This CDR3 is 12 amino acids long. The V end was cut by 8 bases, the J end by 4 bases, with 14 bases between. The CDR3 nucleotides are TGCAGCCAATCGGACGGGGGAGAGACCCAGTACTTC. The encoded protein is CSQSDGGETQYF. The variable domain in full, with the rest retrieved from reference TRBV29-1 and TRBJ2-5, is SAVISQKPSRDICQRGTSLTIQCQVDSQVTMMFWYRQQPGQSLTLIATANQGSEATYESGFVIDKFPISRPNLTFSTLTVSNMSPEDSSIYLCSQSDGGETQYFGPGTRLLVL.

The V gene is TRBV27, the J gene TRBJ2-7; D is unresolved. CDR3 length: 13 residues. The germline CDR1 and CDR2 sequences are MNHEY and SMNVEV (reference sequence). The V end was cut by 5 bases, the J end by 5 bases, with 13 bases between. CDR3 amino acids: CASSASPWNEQYF. The CDR3, as DNA: TGTGCCAGCAGTGCGTCTCCATGGAACGAGCAGTACTTC.

This clonotype was detected ten times or more. The gene calls are TRBV9 and TRBJ1-1; D is perhaps TRBD1 (6 bases). Trimming left V 0 bases short and J 6 bases short, with 15 bases between. This CDR3 is built from 15 residues. Germline V gene data show CDR1 as SGDLS and CDR2 as YYNGEE. The DNA for the CDR3 is TGTGCCAGCAGCGTAGTCGCAGGGGTGGCTGCTGAAGCTTTCTTT. This gives the protein CASSVVAGVAAEAFF.

The V call is TRBV10-3, the J call TRBJ2-5, with 9 bases matching TRBD2. The V segment lost 0 bases and the J segment 7 bases; nucleotides outside the gene matches: 12. CDR1 and CDR2 (germline): ENHRY, SYGVKD. The CDR3 spans 17 residues. CDR3 DNA sequence: TGTGCCATCAGTGAGTCGTCAGCGGGGGGCCCGTTGGGGACCCAGTACTTC. It specifies CAISESSAGGPLGTQYF.

This clonotype was found many times. The chain recombines TRBV20-1 with TRBJ2-3, with D possibly TRBD2 on 6 matching bases. The CDR3 spans 13 residues. Germline-derived CDR1 and CDR2 are DFQATT and SNEGSKA (reference sequence). CDR3 sequence (DNA): TGCGGCGGACGTCGGGGGAGCACAGATACGCAGTATTTT. Amino acid sequence: CGGRRGSTDTQYF.

V is TRBV27 and J is TRBJ2-7; D uncertain. V was shortened by 5 bases and J by 0 bases, with 17 bases between the two germline ends. From germline, CDR1 is MNHEY and CDR2 SMNVEV (reference sequence). This CDR3 is 16 amino acids long. The CDR3 loop is CASSTLGQASSYEQYF. CDR3 in DNA: TGTGCCAGCAGTACCCTCGGTCAGGCCAGCTCCTACGAGCAGTACTTC.

This clonotype was picked up many times. CDR3 sequence (DNA): TGTGCCAGCAGCCGGGACAGGGGGACTAATGAAAAACTGTTTTTT. It codes for CASSRDRGTNEKLFF. V gene TRBV12-3 or TRBV12-4 combines with J gene TRBJ1-4, with 11 bases fitting TRBD1. The CDR3 length is 15 residues. V lost 6 bases and J lost 2; bases outside the gene matches: 2.

This clonotype showed up many times. This chain links TRBV3-1 with TRBJ1-3; unclear D gene. V gave up 1 base and J gave up 2 bases, with 6 bases separating them. The CDR3 runs 14 residues. Germline CDR1 LGHDT, CDR2 YNNKEL (reference sequence). The CDR3: CASSQARTGNTIYF. CDR3 DNA: TGTGCCAGCAGCCAAGCCAGGACTGGAAACACCATATATTTT.

This clonotype was observed many times. The CDR3 DNA follows: TGTGCCAGCAGCTTAGATTGGGGGGAGGCTCAGCCCCAGCATTTT. It translates to CASSLDWGEAQPQHF. The chain joins TRBV7-2 to TRBJ1-5, with a possible D match to TRBD1 (5 bases). The V and J ends lost 1 base and 6 bases respectively, with 13 bases between them. Germline values: CDR1 SGHTA, CDR2 FQGNSA. The CDR3 extends over 15 amino acids.

The V and J genes are TRBV20-1 and TRBJ2-7; D is unclear. V lost 6 bases and J 5 bases, leaving 17 bases between the germline ends. CDR1 and CDR2 (germline): DFQATT, SNEGSKA (reference sequence). This CDR3 has 13 residues. The CDR3 region is CSANGAAFHEQYF. The CDR3 region has the DNA TGCAGTGCAAATGGCGCCGCTTTCCACGAGCAGTACTTC.

This clonotype was seen a handful of times. The chain has TRBV20-1 and TRBJ2-1, with 11 bases identical to TRBD2. Losses at the gene ends were 6 bases for V and 4 bases for J; bases not matched to a gene: 8. CDR3 length: 15 amino acids. Per the germline V gene, CDR1 is DFQATT and CDR2 is SNEGSKA (reference sequence). The CDR3 bases are TGCAGTGCCCCTGTGGGACTAGCGGTTTACAATGAGCAGTTCTTC. Its translation: CSAPVGLAVYNEQFF.